The next 29 T cell receptor beta chains were all read from a single sample in a study of vaccination and CD4 T cells after COVID-19. Described treatment: roughly 10-day PBMC culture with coronavirus spike peptide pools or control peptides (ViraFEST assay). Researchers collected the unexposed donor's CD4+ T cells before the COVID-19 pandemic (2011-2018). These TCRs are of unknown antigen specificity. Once obtained from cultured CD4+ T cells, the DNA was sequenced using the Oncomine TCR Beta short-read assay. TCRdb re-derived calls from the PCR reads in MiXCR, one entry per CDR3 protein. The repertoire holds 2,000 to 3,000 distinct CDR3 sequences, with about 40% as singletons. The sequencing sample was made of CD4+ T cells from blood, cultured in vitro. These receptors came from a human donor in good health.

The chain couples TRBV28 to TRBJ2-7; 8 positions match TRBD2. The CDR3 is made up of 16 amino acids. J gave up 1 base and V 6 bases, and 11 bases lay outside the gene matches. Germline V lookup: CDR1 MDHEN, CDR2 SYDVKM. This CDR3 reads CASSRGGRGQSYEQYF. In DNA, the CDR3 is TGTGCCAGCAGCCGGGGGGGGCGGGGTCAATCCTACGAGCAGTACTTC. Complete variable domain (other parts from reference TRBV28 and TRBJ2-7): DVKVTQSSRYLVKRTGEKVFLECVQDMDHENMFWYRQDPGLGLRLIYFSYDVKMKEKGDIPEGYSVSREKKERFSLILESASTNQTSMYLCASSRGGRGQSYEQYFGPGTRLTVT.

The V call is TRBV9, the J call TRBJ2-5; 7 bases fit TRBD1. Trimming at V came to 3 bases and at J to 5 bases, leaving 10 bases not matched to a gene. The germline gives CDR1 SGDLS, CDR2 YYNGEE. The CDR3 covers 15 residues. The CDR3 DNA reads as TGTGCCAGCAGCGCCCACACAGGGGCAGGGGAGACCCAGTACTTC. Protein product: CASSAHTGAGETQYF.

This clonotype has more than one count but fewer than ten. The chain employs TRBV6-1 and TRBJ1-2; D not resolved. Germline lookup yields CDR1 MNHNS and CDR2 SASEGT. This CDR3 has 11 residues. V lost 5 bases to trimming and J lost 8 bases, with 9 bases between them. CDR3 in amino acids: CASSHANGYTF. CDR3 coding DNA: TGTGCCAGCAGTCATGCCAACGGCTACACCTTC.

The chain employs TRBV9 and TRBJ1-2, with TRBD1 matching over 7 bases. The germline gives CDR1 SGDLS, CDR2 YYNGEE. The CDR3 covers 14 residues. The J segment lost 2 bases and the V segment lost 3 bases, leaving 4 bases of the junction unmatched. The CDR3 protein is CASSAHRGNYGYTF. CDR3 in DNA: TGTGCCAGCAGCGCCCACAGGGGAAACTATGGCTACACCTTC.

Only a few counts were recorded for this clonotype. V gene TRBV28 combines with J gene TRBJ1-2; perhaps TRBD1 as D (5 bases). Trimming took 4 bases from V and 5 from J, leaving 8 bases between them. CDR1 MDHEN and CDR2 SYDVKM come from the germline V gene. The CDR3 is made up of 12 amino acids. The CDR3 DNA sequence: TGTGCCAGCAGTTGGGGACGTTATGGCTACACCTTC. Protein product: CASSWGRYGYTF.

V gene TRBV7-6 combines with J gene TRBJ1-1; 7 nucleotides align to TRBD1. V trimming: 1 base; J trimming: 5 bases; junction bases outside the gene matches: 4. The CDR3 consists of 14 residues. Germline V CDR1 and CDR2: SGHVS, FNYEAQ. DNA of the CDR3: TGTGCCAGCAGCTTAGATACAGGGGAGACTGAAGCTTTCTTT. It codes for CASSLDTGETEAFF.

This clonotype has a handful of counts. The V gene is TRBV19, the J gene TRBJ2-7, with TRBD1 as a possible D gene (5 bases). Germline V CDR1 and CDR2: LNHDA, SQIVND (reference sequence). Trimming cost V 5 bases and J 2 bases, with 13 bases left between them. The CDR3 extends over 14 amino acids. The CDR3 nucleotides are TGTGCCAGTAGTCGGACATCCCTAACCTACGAGCAGTACTTC. This encodes CASSRTSLTYEQYF. Full variable domain (remainder filled in from reference TRBV19 and TRBJ2-7): DGGITQSPKYLFRKEGQNVTLSCEQNLNHDAMYWYRQDPGQGLRLIYYSQIVNDFQKGDIAEGYSVSREKKESFPLTVTSAQKNPTAFYLCASSRTSLTYEQYFGPGTRLTVT.

The chain recombines TRBV10-3 with TRBJ2-7; D could derive from TRBD1 or TRBD2 (5 bases each). CDR1 and CDR2 (germline): ENHRY, SYGVKD. Trimming pared 0 bases from V and 2 bases from J, leaving 11 bases between. The CDR3 is 15 residues long. The CDR3 spells CAISESAKGPYEQYF. The CDR3 DNA reads as TGTGCCATCAGTGAGTCTGCCAAGGGACCCTACGAGCAGTACTTC.

Details on this clonotype: The junction departs from germline at one end; a sequencing error may be responsible. The V gene is TRBV7-3, the J gene TRBJ2-3; a weak D match, TRBD2 (5 bases). CDR3 length equals 15 residues. Germline V gene sequence: CDR1 SGHTA, CDR2 FQGTGA. The CDR3: CASSATARATDTQCF. The CDR3 DNA sequence: TGTGCCAGCAGCGCAACTGCGCGGGCCACAGATACGCAGTGTTTT.

The V and J genes are TRBV5-4 and TRBJ2-5; perhaps TRBD2 as D (6 bases). Deletions cut 4 bases from V and 5 bases from J, with 12 bases between. The V gene's germline CDR1 is SGHNT and CDR2 YYREEE (reference sequence). This CDR3 has 13 residues. The CDR3 sequence is CASSAEGGETQYF. CDR3 bases: TGTGCCAGCAGCGCGGAGGGCGGGGAGACCCAGTACTTC.

The chain links TRBV7-9 to TRBJ2-2; the match to TRBD1 covers 9 bases. With 5 bases clipped from V and 4 bases from J, the junction kept 5 bases outside the gene matches. Germline V gene lookup returns CDR1 SEHNR and CDR2 FQNEAQ (reference sequence). The CDR3 consists of 15 residues. The CDR3 DNA reads TGTGCCAGCAGCCCAACAGGGGGCGTCACCGGGGAGCTGTTTTTT. It encodes CASSPTGGVTGELFF. Full variable domain (rest looked up from reference TRBV7-9 and TRBJ2-2): DTGVSQNPRHKITKRGQNVTFRCDPISEHNRLYWYRQTLGQGPEFLTYFQNEAQLEKSRLLSDRFSAERPKGSFSTLEIQRTEQGDSAMYLCASSPTGGVTGELFFGEGSRLTVL.

The chain combines TRBV20-1 with TRBJ2-3; TRBD2 agrees at 10 bases. The germline V gene encodes CDR1 DFQATT and CDR2 SNEGSKA (reference sequence). This CDR3 contains 15 residues. Trimming removed 1 base from V and 3 bases from J; junction bases left unmatched: 4. The CDR3 here is CSARGLAGATDTQYF. Here the CDR3 DNA reads TGCAGTGCTAGAGGGCTAGCGGGAGCTACAGATACGCAGTATTTT.

This sequence joins TRBV5-4 and TRBJ1-1; no clear D gene. Trimming pared 4 bases from V and 0 bases from J, leaving 13 bases between. Germline CDR1 and CDR2: SGHNT and YYREEE (reference sequence). The CDR3 totals 15 residues. CDR3 DNA: TGTGCCAGCAGCCTTGAAGGATTCATGAACACTGAAGCTTTCTTT. Encoded protein: CASSLEGFMNTEAFF.

This clonotype appeared a few times. The chain joins TRBV2 to TRBJ2-3; D is unresolved. This CDR3 has 12 residues. V lost 3 bases to trimming and J lost 8 bases, with 9 bases between them. The germline CDR1 and CDR2 sequences are SNHLY and FYNNEI. The CDR3 nucleotides are TGTGCCAGCAGTGATTGGAGCAGTACGCAGTATTTT. Protein: CASSDWSSTQYF.

In this sample, this clonotype turned up a few times. V gene TRBV20-1 combines with J gene TRBJ2-1, with TRBD2 matching over 10 bases. V shed 0 bases and J 8 bases; nucleotides not matched to a gene: 4. Germline assignment: CDR1 DFQATT and CDR2 SNEGSKA (reference sequence). This CDR3 has 14 residues. CDR3 amino acids: CSARDPSGRYEQFF. CDR3 coding DNA: TGCAGTGCTAGAGATCCTAGCGGGAGATATGAGCAGTTCTTC.

The rearrangement links TRBV28 to TRBJ2-7; possibly TRBD1 for D (5 bases). The V gene's germline CDR1 is MDHEN and CDR2 SYDVKM. This CDR3 contains 13 residues. The V end lost 8 bases, the J end lost 6 bases, and 17 bases lay between the germline ends. This chain's CDR3 is CASLPSGRAEQYF. The DNA for the CDR3 is TGTGCCAGCCTCCCATCGGGCAGGGCCGAGCAGTACTTC.

V is TRBV20-1 and J is TRBJ2-1; D gene ambiguous. Germline V gene sequence: CDR1 DFQATT, CDR2 SNEGSKA (reference sequence). This CDR3 contains 12 residues. V lost 1 base, J lost 7 bases, and 8 bases lay in between. CDR3 sequence (DNA): TGCAGTGCTAGAGTAGTTGGGAATGAGCAGTTCTTC. Translating it yields CSARVVGNEQFF.

The chain has TRBV4-1 and TRBJ2-7; TRBD2 matches 7 bases. Germline V lookup: CDR1 MGHRA, CDR2 YSYEKL. This CDR3 has 14 residues. The V gene end was trimmed by 1 base and the J gene end by 3 bases; junction bases not matched to a gene: 3. CDR3 residues: CASSQGSGGYEQYF. CDR3 nucleotide sequence: TGCGCCAGCAGCCAAGGCTCGGGGGGCTACGAGCAGTACTTC.

This clonotype was observed a few times. V gene TRBV7-2 combines with J gene TRBJ2-3; 11 bases map to TRBD2. There are 15 residues in the CDR3. The ends lost 5 bases at V and 3 bases at J; junction bases unmatched: 4. Germline V gene lookup returns CDR1 SGHTA and CDR2 FQGNSA. CDR3 DNA: TGTGCCAGCAGCCAATTAGCGGGGGGGACAGATACGCAGTATTTT. Amino acids: CASSQLAGGTDTQYF.

The chain couples TRBV10-3 to TRBJ1-1; D is uncertain. The germline V and J ends were trimmed by 5 bases and 4 bases, with 11 bases remaining between them. CDR3 size: 13 residues. From germline, CDR1 is ENHRY and CDR2 SYGVKD. The DNA for the CDR3 is TGTGCCATCAGTCCGGGAAAGAGCACTGAAGCTTTCTTT. Translated: CAISPGKSTEAFF.

The chain uses TRBV12-3 or TRBV12-4 and TRBJ2-1; D not resolved. This CDR3 comprises 13 residues. V was pared by 5 bases and J by 8 bases, with 13 bases between. The CDR3 coding sequence is TGTGCCAGCAGTCCCCAACCCGTCGATGAGCAGTTCTTC. It is translated as CASSPQPVDEQFF.

There are a few counts of this clonotype. V and J are TRBV20-1 and TRBJ1-1; TRBD1 matches at 7 bases. Germline trimming cut 6 bases from V and 4 bases from J; bases unmatched to any gene: 11. Germline values: CDR1 DFQATT, CDR2 SNEGSKA (reference sequence). The CDR3 sequence is 14 residues long. This chain's CDR3 is CSARMTGYITEAFF. In nucleotides, the CDR3 is TGCAGTGCGAGGATGACAGGGTATATCACTGAAGCTTTCTTT.

There are a few counts of this clonotype. The CDR3 here is CAISAPGGGETQYF. CDR3 coding DNA: TGTGCCATCAGTGCTCCAGGGGGAGGTGAGACCCAGTACTTC. This chain connects TRBV10-3 to TRBJ2-5; possible D gene TRBD1, 7 bases. The V end lost 4 bases, the J end lost 5 bases, and 14 bases lay between the germline ends. Germline CDR1 ENHRY, CDR2 SYGVKD. CDR3 length: 14 residues.

There are a few counts of this clonotype. V usage is TRBV19 and J usage is TRBJ1-2, with a weak D call TRBD1 (6 bases). CDR3 length equals 19 residues. The germline V and J ends were trimmed by 0 bases and 2 bases, with 22 bases remaining between them. Per the germline V gene, CDR1 is LNHDA and CDR2 is SQIVND (reference sequence). The CDR3, as DNA: TGTGCCAGTAGTATAGATCTGGGACAACGCCTAGGGGACAACTATGGCTACACCTTC. Protein sequence: CASSIDLGQRLGDNYGYTF.

The chain links TRBV28 to TRBJ1-6, with TRBD1 matching 7 bases. With V trimmed by 7 bases and J by 7 bases, 13 bases remained unmatched. The CDR3 loop spans 16 amino acids. From germline, CDR1 is MDHEN and CDR2 SYDVKM. CDR3: CASKGGTGQLNSPLHF. The CDR3 coding sequence is TGTGCCAGCAAAGGGGGGACGGGACAGCTAAATTCACCCCTCCACTTT.

This chain joins TRBV6-1 and TRBJ2-7; 12 bases are a match to TRBD1. V was clipped by 10 bases and J by 7 bases; unmatched bases: 11. There are 14 residues in the CDR3. Germline assignment: CDR1 MNHNS and CDR2 SASEGT. The chain's CDR3 is CAIKRGQGAREQYF. DNA of the CDR3: TGTGCCATCAAAAGGGGACAGGGGGCACGGGAGCAGTACTTC.

The rearrangement uses TRBV2 and TRBJ1-2; D is ambiguous. Germline CDR1 is SNHLY and CDR2 is FYNNEI. The V end lost 3 bases, the J end lost 3 bases, and 11 bases lay between the germline ends. The CDR3 is 14 residues long. In DNA form, the CDR3 reads TGTGCCAGCAGTGATATAGTTAGGGACTATGGCTACACCTTC. Translating gives CASSDIVRDYGYTF.

This clonotype was counted between two and nine times. The chain couples TRBV21-1 to TRBJ2-7; the table's D call, TRBD1, has no DNA check behind it. TRBV21-1 is annotated as a pseudogene. There are 13 residues in the CDR3. CDR3 sequence: CASSTLQDHEQYF. The CDR3 nucleotides are TGTGCCAGCAGCACGCTACAGGACCACGAGCAGTACTTC.

The V call is TRBV7-9, the J call TRBJ1-1; D gene ambiguous. The CDR3 runs to 17 residues. Germline CDR1 and CDR2: SEHNR and FQNEAQ (reference sequence). The V gene lost 6 bases and the J gene lost 1 base, with 21 bases spanning the gap. CDR3 residues: CASSSPSLGKGNTEAFF. The DNA for the CDR3 is TGTGCCAGCAGTTCTCCAAGTTTAGGGAAAGGGAACACTGAAGCTTTCTTT. The complete variable domain, with remaining parts taken from reference TRBV7-9 and TRBJ1-1, reads DTGVSQNPRHKITKRGQNVTFRCDPISEHNRLYWYRQTLGQGPEFLTYFQNEAQLEKSRLLSDRFSAERPKGSFSTLEIQRTEQGDSAMYLCASSSPSLGKGNTEAFFGQGTRLTVV.